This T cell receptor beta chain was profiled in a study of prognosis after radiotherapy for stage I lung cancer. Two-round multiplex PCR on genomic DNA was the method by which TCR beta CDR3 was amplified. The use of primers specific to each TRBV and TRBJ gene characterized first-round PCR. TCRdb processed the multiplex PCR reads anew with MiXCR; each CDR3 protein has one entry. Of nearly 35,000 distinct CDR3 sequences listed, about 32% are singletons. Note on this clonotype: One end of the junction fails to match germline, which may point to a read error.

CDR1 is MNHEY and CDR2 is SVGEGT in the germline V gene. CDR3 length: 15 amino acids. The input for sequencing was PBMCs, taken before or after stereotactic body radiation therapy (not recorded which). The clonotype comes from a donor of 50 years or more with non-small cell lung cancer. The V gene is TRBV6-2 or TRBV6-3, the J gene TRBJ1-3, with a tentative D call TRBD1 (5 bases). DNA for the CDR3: TGTGCCAGACACCGGGGGGGGTTTGCTGGGAACACCATATATTTT. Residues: CARHRGGFAGNTIYF.